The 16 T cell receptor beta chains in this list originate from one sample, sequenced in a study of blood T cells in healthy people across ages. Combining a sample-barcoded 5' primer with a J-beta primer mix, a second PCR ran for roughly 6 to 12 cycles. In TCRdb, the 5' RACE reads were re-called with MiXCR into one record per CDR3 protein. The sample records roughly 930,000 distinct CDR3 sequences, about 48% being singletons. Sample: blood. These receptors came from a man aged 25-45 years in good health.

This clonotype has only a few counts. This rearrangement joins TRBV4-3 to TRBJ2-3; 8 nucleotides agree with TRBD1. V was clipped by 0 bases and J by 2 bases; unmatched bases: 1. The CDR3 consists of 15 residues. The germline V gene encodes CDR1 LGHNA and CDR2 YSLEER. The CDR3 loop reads CASSQETGVTDTQYF. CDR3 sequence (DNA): TGCGCCAGCAGCCAAGAGACAGGGGTCACAGATACGCAGTATTTT.

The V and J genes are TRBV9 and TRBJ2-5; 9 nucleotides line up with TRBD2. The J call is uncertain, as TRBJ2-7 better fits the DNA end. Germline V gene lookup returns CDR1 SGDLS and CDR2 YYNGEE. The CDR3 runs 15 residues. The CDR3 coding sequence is TGTGCCAGCAGCCTTTTTGAGCGGGGGGCAGCCGAGCAGTACTTC. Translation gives CASSLFERGAAEQYF.

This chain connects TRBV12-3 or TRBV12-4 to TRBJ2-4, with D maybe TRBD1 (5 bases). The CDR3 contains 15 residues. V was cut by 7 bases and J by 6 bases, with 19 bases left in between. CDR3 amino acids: CASTQGTGGRNIQYF. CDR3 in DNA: TGTGCCAGCACCCAAGGAACAGGCGGCCGAAACATTCAGTACTTC.

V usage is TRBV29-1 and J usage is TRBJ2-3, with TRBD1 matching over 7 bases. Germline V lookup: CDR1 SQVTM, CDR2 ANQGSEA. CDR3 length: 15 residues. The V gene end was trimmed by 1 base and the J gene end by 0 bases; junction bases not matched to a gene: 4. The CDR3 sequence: CSVEAGGLSTDTQYF. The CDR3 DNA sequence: TGCAGCGTTGAAGCAGGGGGTCTGAGCACAGATACGCAGTATTTT.

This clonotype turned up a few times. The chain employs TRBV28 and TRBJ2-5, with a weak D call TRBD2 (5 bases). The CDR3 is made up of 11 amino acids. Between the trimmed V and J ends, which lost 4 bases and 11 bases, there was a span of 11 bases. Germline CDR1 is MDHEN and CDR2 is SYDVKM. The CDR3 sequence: CASSSLRGQYF. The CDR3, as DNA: TGTGCCAGCAGTTCCCTCCGAGGGCAGTACTTC.

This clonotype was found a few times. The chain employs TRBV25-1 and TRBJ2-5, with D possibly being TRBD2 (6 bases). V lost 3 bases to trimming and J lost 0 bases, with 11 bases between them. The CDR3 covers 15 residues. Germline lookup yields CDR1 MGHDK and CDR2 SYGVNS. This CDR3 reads CASSDRGTDQETQYF. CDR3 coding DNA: TGTGCCAGCAGTGACCGGGGGACCGACCAAGAGACCCAGTACTTC.

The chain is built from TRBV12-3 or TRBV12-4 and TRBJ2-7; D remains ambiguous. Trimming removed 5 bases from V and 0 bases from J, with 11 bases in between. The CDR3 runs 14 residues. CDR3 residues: CASSATVSSYEQYF. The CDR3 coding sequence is TGTGCCAGCAGTGCCACAGTAAGCTCCTACGAGCAGTACTTC.

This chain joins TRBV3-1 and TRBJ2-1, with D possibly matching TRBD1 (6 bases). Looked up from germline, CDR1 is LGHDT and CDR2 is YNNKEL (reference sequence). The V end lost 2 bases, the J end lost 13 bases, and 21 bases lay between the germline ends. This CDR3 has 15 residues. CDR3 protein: CASSQRGGQQETQFF. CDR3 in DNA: TGTGCCAGCAGCCAAAGGGGTGGACAGCAAGAGACCCAGTTCTTC.

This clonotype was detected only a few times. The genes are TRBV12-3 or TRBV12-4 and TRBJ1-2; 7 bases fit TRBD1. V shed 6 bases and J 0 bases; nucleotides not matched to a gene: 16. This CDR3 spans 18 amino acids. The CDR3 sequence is CASRPPGTEGFPNYGYTF. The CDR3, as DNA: TGTGCCAGCAGACCCCCGGGGACAGAGGGATTTCCTAACTATGGCTACACCTTC.

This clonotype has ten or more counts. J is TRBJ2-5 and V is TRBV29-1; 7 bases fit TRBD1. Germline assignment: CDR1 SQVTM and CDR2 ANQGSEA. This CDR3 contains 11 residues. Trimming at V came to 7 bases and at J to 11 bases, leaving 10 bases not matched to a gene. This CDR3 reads CSGGTVREQYF. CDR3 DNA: TGCAGCGGAGGGACAGTTCGAGAGCAGTACTTC. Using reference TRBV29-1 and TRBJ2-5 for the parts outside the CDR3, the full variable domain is SAVISQKPSRDICQRGTSLTIQCQVDSQVTMMFWYRQQPGQSLTLIATANQGSEATYESGFVIDKFPISRPNLTFSTLTVSNMSPEDSSIYLCSGGTVREQYFGPGTRLLVL.

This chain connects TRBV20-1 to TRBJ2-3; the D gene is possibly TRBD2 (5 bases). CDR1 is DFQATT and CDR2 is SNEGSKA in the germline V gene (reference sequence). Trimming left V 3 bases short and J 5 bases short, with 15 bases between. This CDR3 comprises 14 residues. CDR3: CSASEGVREDTQYF. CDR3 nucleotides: TGCAGTGCTAGCGAGGGTGTTCGTGAAGATACGCAGTATTTT.

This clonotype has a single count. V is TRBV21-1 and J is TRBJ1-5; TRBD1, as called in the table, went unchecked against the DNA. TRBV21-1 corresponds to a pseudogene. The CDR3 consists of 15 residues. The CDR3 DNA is TGTGCCAGTTTTGGCGGACAGGGCCACCATCAGCCCCAGCATTTT. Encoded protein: CASFGGQGHHQPQHF.

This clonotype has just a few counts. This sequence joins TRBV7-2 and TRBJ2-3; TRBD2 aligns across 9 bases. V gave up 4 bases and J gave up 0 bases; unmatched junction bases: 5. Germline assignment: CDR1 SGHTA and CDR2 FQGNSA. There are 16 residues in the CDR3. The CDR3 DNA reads TGTGCCAGCAGCTCCGCGGGGGGGCGGAGCACAGATACGCAGTATTTT. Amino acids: CASSSAGGRSTDTQYF.

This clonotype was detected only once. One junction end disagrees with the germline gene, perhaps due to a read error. CDR3 region: CTSSGLSGQETQYF. Written as DNA, the CDR3 is TGTACCAGCAGTGGCCTATCAGGCCAAGAGACCCAGTACTTC. The chain links TRBV25-1 to TRBJ2-5; unclear D gene. The CDR3 loop spans 14 amino acids. CDR1 and CDR2 from the germline V gene are MGHDK and SYGVNS.

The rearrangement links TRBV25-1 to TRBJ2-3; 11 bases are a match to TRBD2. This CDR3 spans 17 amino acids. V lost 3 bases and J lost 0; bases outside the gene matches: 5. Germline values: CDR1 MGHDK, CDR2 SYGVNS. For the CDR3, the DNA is TGTGCCAGCAGTGATTGGTCTAGCGGGGGGAGCACAGATACGCAGTATTTT. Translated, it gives CASSDWSSGGSTDTQYF.

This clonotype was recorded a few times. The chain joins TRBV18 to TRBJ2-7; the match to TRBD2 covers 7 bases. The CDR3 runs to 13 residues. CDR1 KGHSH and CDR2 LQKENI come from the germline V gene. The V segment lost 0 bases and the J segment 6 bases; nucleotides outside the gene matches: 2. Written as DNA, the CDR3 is TGTGCCAGCTCACCACCAGGGAGGGGCGAGCAGTACTTC. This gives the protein CASSPPGRGEQYF. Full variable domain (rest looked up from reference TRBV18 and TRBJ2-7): NAGVMQNPRHLVRRRGQEARLRCSPMKGHSHVYWYRQLPEEGLKFMVYLQKENIIDESGMPKERFSAEFPKEGPSILRIQQVVRGDSAAYFCASSPPGRGEQYFGPGTRLTVT.